The 21 T cell receptor beta chains given below trace back to one sample, sequenced in a study of CD8 T cells in Susac syndrome. It was with random hexamers that about 0.45 to 1 ug RNA was reverse transcribed. TCRdb re-analysed the immunoSEQ multiplex PCR reads in MiXCR, keeping a single row per CDR3 protein. Altogether 77,000 or so distinct CDR3 sequences are present, about 95% being singletons, with the ten largest covering around 0.4%. Sequenced: CD8+ T cells from PBMCs. These receptors all stem from a human donor with multiple sclerosis.

The V gene is TRBV2, the J gene TRBJ1-2; 11 bases map to TRBD1. Germline CDR1 is SNHLY and CDR2 is FYNNEI. The length of the CDR3 is 17 residues. J lost 4 bases, V lost 1 base, and 8 bases had no gene match. CDR3 bases: TGTGCCAGCAGTGAAGGGACAGGGGGCGCTCCCTTCTATGGCTACACCTTC. Its translation: CASSEGTGGAPFYGYTF.

The chain has TRBV27 and TRBJ1-4, with a weak D call TRBD1 (6 bases). Germline CDR1 and CDR2: MNHEY and SMNVEV (reference sequence). The ends were cut back, 5 bases at V and 1 base at J, with 8 bases in the middle. This CDR3 is built from 14 residues. CDR3 DNA sequence: TGTGCCAGCAGTCGCAGGGGAACTAATGAAAAACTGTTTTTT. Its translation is CASSRRGTNEKLFF.

The chain couples TRBV2 to TRBJ2-7, with 8 bases that match TRBD2. V lost 6 bases and J lost 5; bases outside the gene matches: 24. Germline V lookup: CDR1 SNHLY, CDR2 FYNNEI. The CDR3 extends over 19 amino acids. The CDR3 is CASSPGGRTASYLEDEQYF. CDR3 DNA sequence: TGTGCCAGCAGCCCGGGGGGGCGGACAGCCAGTTACTTGGAGGACGAGCAGTACTTC.

J is TRBJ2-7 and V is TRBV9, with a possible D match to TRBD1 (6 bases). V lost 0 bases, J lost 0 bases, and 13 bases lay in between. The CDR3 extends over 16 amino acids. Germline V gene lookup returns CDR1 SGDLS and CDR2 YYNGEE. The DNA of the CDR3 is TGTGCCAGCAGCGTAGGAGGACAGTTCTACTCCTACGAGCAGTACTTC. Translating it yields CASSVGGQFYSYEQYF.

This rearrangement joins TRBV6-1 to TRBJ1-4; TRBD1 matches at 8 bases. V gave up 6 bases and J gave up 8 bases; unmatched junction bases: 17. The CDR3 is 17 residues long. Germline V gene lookup returns CDR1 MNHNS and CDR2 SASEGT. CDR3 DNA: TGTGCCAGCAGGCTGACAGGGGAAAGCGTGGTCGACGAAAAACTGTTTTTT. Translating gives CASRLTGESVVDEKLFF.

This chain links TRBV6-1 with TRBJ2-7, with TRBD1 matching 8 bases. CDR3 length: 15 amino acids. Germline lookup yields CDR1 MNHNS and CDR2 SASEGT. The V segment lost 9 bases and the J segment 1 base; nucleotides outside the gene matches: 11. In DNA form, the CDR3 reads TGTGCCAGTCTGTCCCCAGGACAGGGATCCTACGAGCAGTACTTC. Translated: CASLSPGQGSYEQYF.

This chain connects TRBV6-2 or TRBV6-3 to TRBJ2-3; 8 nucleotides agree with TRBD2. The junction had 10 bases not matched to a gene; V was cut back by 6 bases and J by 5 bases. Germline CDR1 reads MNHEY; CDR2 reads SVGEGT. The CDR3 spans 15 residues. The CDR3 DNA reads TGTGCCAGCAGCCTCCGGCTAGCGGGCGGAGATACGCAGTATTTT. Amino acid sequence: CASSLRLAGGDTQYF.

The rearrangement links TRBV19 to TRBJ2-1; 8 bases fit TRBD1. V gave up 5 bases and J gave up 5 bases; unmatched junction bases: 5. The germline V gene encodes CDR1 LNHDA and CDR2 SQIVND (reference sequence). This CDR3 region has 14 residues. The CDR3 bases are TGTGCCAGTAGTCGGACAGGGTCCAACAATGAGCAGTTCTTC. Its translation is CASSRTGSNNEQFF.

This clonotype turned up a few times. V usage is TRBV5-1 and J usage is TRBJ2-1; TRBD2 agrees at 11 bases. Per germline, CDR1 SGHRS and CDR2 YFSETQ. The V gene end was trimmed by 4 bases and the J gene end by 5 bases; junction bases not matched to a gene: 8. The CDR3 is 16 residues long. The CDR3: CASSTGLAGLDNEQFF. The CDR3 coding sequence is TGCGCCAGCAGCACAGGACTAGCGGGCTTAGACAATGAGCAGTTCTTC.

The rearrangement links TRBV18 to TRBJ2-6, with TRBD1 matching over 8 bases. The germline CDR1 and CDR2 sequences are KGHSH and LQKENI. The CDR3 is made up of 19 amino acids. Trimming took 3 bases from V and 0 from J; bases not matched to a gene: 10. DNA for the CDR3: TGTGCCAGCTCACCCATCGGGACAGGCGACTCCTCTGGGGCCAACGTCCTGACTTTC. Translating gives CASSPIGTGDSSGANVLTF.

The gene calls are TRBV16 and TRBJ1-5; D is possibly TRBD1 (6 bases). The CDR3 length is 16 residues. The V gene's germline CDR1 is KGHSY and CDR2 FQNENV. V was clipped by 0 bases and J by 1 base, with 10 bases between them. The CDR3 reads CASSQSHRVSNQPQHF. CDR3 coding DNA: TGTGCCAGCAGCCAATCGCACAGGGTAAGCAATCAGCCCCAGCATTTT. Variable domain in full (rest from reference TRBV16 and TRBJ1-5): GEEVAQTPKHLVRGEGQKAKLYCAPIKGHSYVFWYQQVLKNEFKFLISFQNENVFDETGMPKERFSAKCLPNSPCSLEIQATKLEDSAVYFCASSQSHRVSNQPQHFGDGTRLSIL.

V is TRBV6-1 and J is TRBJ2-2, with 7 bases that match TRBD1. The V and J ends lost 2 bases and 4 bases, in that order; junction bases with no gene match: 4. This CDR3 is built from 15 residues. From germline, CDR1 is MNHNS and CDR2 SASEGT. CDR3 DNA: TGTGCCAGCAGTGAATCAGGGGGACCCACCGGGGAGCTGTTTTTT. Translated: CASSESGGPTGELFF.

This clonotype occurred once. The chain joins TRBV19 to TRBJ2-7; 8 positions agree with TRBD1. The CDR3 loop spans 12 amino acids. V was clipped by 7 bases and J by 4 bases; unmatched bases: 3. CDR1 and CDR2 (germline): LNHDA, SQIVND (reference sequence). This CDR3 reads CASKTGEYEQYF. The CDR3 nucleotides read TGTGCCAGTAAGACAGGGGAGTACGAGCAGTACTTC.

The rearrangement links TRBV6-6 to TRBJ2-1, with D possibly matching TRBD1 (5 bases). CDR3 length equals 11 residues. The V gene lost 11 bases and the J gene lost 6 bases, with 11 bases spanning the gap. Germline V CDR1 and CDR2: MNHNY, SVGAGI (reference sequence). CDR3 residues: CALGELNEQFF. The CDR3 DNA reads TGTGCCCTAGGGGAACTCAATGAGCAGTTCTTC.

This chain connects TRBV6-2 or TRBV6-3 to TRBJ2-6; no reliable D call. CDR1 MNHEY and CDR2 SVGEGT come from the germline V gene. V was shortened by 3 bases and J by 1 base, with 13 bases between the two germline ends. The CDR3 runs to 17 residues. The DNA of the CDR3 is TGTGCCAGCAGTTATTCCCCGCACAAGTCTGGGGCCAACGTCCTGACTTTC. Translated: CASSYSPHKSGANVLTF.

This sequence joins TRBV7-8 and TRBJ2-7, with 10 bases aligning to TRBD1. The CDR3 is 17 residues long. J was trimmed by 1 base and V by 1 base; bases with no gene match: 7. Germline-derived CDR1 and CDR2 are SGHVS and FQNEAQ. The CDR3 reads CASSLVTGTGVSYEQYF. In DNA, the CDR3 is TGTGCCAGCAGCTTAGTCACCGGGACAGGGGTATCCTACGAGCAGTACTTC.

The chain recombines TRBV27 with TRBJ1-1; D not resolved. Trimming removed 6 bases from V and 5 bases from J, with 19 bases in between. The CDR3 covers 15 residues. Per germline, CDR1 MNHEY and CDR2 SMNVEV (reference sequence). The CDR3 here is CASSVIPGRETEAFF. The CDR3 DNA reads TGTGCCAGCAGCGTCATCCCGGGCCGGGAAACTGAAGCTTTCTTT.

V and J are TRBV5-6 and TRBJ2-7, with D hard to call. The CDR3 covers 14 residues. V was clipped by 0 bases and J by 1 base, with 8 bases between them. Looked up from germline, CDR1 is SGHDT and CDR2 is YYEEEE. The CDR3 here is CASSLADESYEQYF. As DNA, the CDR3 is TGTGCCAGCAGCTTGGCCGACGAATCCTACGAGCAGTACTTC. Together with reference TRBV5-6 and TRBJ2-7, the CDR3 gives the full variable domain: DAGVTQSPTHLIKTRGQQVTLRCSPKSGHDTVSWYQQALGQGPQFIFQYYEEEERQRGNFPDRFSGHQFPNYSSELNVNALLLGDSALYLCASSLADESYEQYFGPGTRLTVT.

V is TRBV19 and J is TRBJ1-1, with D perhaps TRBD1 (6 bases). The CDR3 sequence is 16 residues long. In germline, CDR1 is LNHDA, CDR2 SQIVND (reference sequence). The ends were cut back, 2 bases at V and 4 bases at J, with 17 bases in the middle. The CDR3 here is CASSISGGGRFTEAFF. CDR3 sequence (DNA): TGTGCCAGTAGTATATCCGGGGGGGGGCGATTCACTGAAGCTTTCTTT.

V and J are TRBV2 and TRBJ1-5, with D possibly matching TRBD1 (6 bases). The V gene's germline CDR1 is SNHLY and CDR2 FYNNEI. This CDR3 is 15 amino acids long. V gave up 6 bases and J gave up 4 bases, with 16 bases separating them. The CDR3 spells CASRAYRDRNQPQHF. CDR3 coding DNA: TGTGCCAGCAGGGCGTACAGGGATCGAAATCAGCCCCAGCATTTT.

The rearrangement uses TRBV10-3 and TRBJ2-1; 7 bases are shared with TRBD1. This CDR3 is 14 amino acids long. J gave up 7 bases and V 7 bases, and 10 bases lay outside the gene matches. CDR1 and CDR2 from the germline V gene are ENHRY and SYGVKD. The CDR3 DNA sequence: TGTGCCATCAACCCCTCGACAGGGTCGAATGAGCAGTTCTTC. Translation: CAINPSTGSNEQFF.